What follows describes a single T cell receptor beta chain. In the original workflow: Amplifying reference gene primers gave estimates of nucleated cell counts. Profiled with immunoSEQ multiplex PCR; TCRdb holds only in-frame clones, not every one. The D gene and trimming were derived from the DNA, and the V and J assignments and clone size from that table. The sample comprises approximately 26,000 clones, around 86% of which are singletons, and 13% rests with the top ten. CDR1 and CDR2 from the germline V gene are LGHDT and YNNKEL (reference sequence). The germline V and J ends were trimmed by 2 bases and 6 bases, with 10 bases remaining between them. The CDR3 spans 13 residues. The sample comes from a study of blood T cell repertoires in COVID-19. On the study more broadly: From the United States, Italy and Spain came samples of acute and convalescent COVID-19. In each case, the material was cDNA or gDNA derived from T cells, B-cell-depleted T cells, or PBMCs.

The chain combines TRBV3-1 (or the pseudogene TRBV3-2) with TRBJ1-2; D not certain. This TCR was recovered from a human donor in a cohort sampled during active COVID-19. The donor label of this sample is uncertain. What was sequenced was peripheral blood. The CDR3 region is CASSQTREHGYTF. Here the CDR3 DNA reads TGTGCCAGCAGCCAAACACGGGAGCATGGCTACACCTTC.